The rows below give T cell receptor beta chains drawn from one sample of a study of blood T cell repertoires in COVID-19. The assay was immunoSEQ multiplex PCR, and TCRdb's table has in-frame clones only and misses some. The sample yields around 99,000 clones, approximately 89% seen once. Sequencing input: peripheral blood. These receptor sequences come from a man aged 50 or older with active or convalescent COVID-19. The CDR3 runs from the conserved cysteine through the conserved F or W. The order of the fields is CDR3 length, D gene, V gene, J gene, CDR3 protein. The D gene is left open where the match is weak.

19	TRBD2	TRBV11-2	TRBJ2-6	CASSLKGLAGGGGANVLTF
14	TRBD2	TRBV6-5	TRBJ2-2	CASRTSGSPGELFF
12	NA	TRBV20-1	TRBJ1-2	CSASERDWGYTF
14	NA	TRBV3-1/TRBV3-2	TRBJ1-1	CASSQAPYETEAFF
17	TRBD1	TRBV3-1/TRBV3-2	TRBJ1-4	CASSQDRRTGDNEKLFF
16	NA	TRBV5-5	TRBJ1-6	CASSPRVDSYNSPLHF
15	TRBD1	TRBV7-9	TRBJ1-2	CASSLVQTGNYGYTF
18	TRBD1	TRBV6-1	TRBJ1-2	CASSENLPGTGVNYGYTF
15	TRBD1	TRBV6-1	TRBJ1-5	CASSDRGRFEQPQHF
19	TRBD2	TRBV27	TRBJ2-1	CASSRNMPGLAGGANEQFF
16	TRBD2	TRBV24-1	TRBJ2-5	CATSDSGRGDRETQYF
16	NA	TRBV28	TRBJ1-2	CASSGFTATPYYGYTF
15	NA	TRBV4-3	TRBJ2-2	CASSDREVSTGELFF
14	NA	TRBV28	TRBJ1-6	CASSLEVANSPLHF
18	NA	TRBV28	TRBJ2-3	CASRGGNRAGYSTDTQYF
14	NA	TRBV7-9	TRBJ1-1	CASSLFPGTSEAFF
12	TRBD1	TRBV4-3	TRBJ2-1	CASSEGGYEQFF
13	NA	TRBV10-1	TRBJ2-1	CASSDSYSFEQFF
14	TRBD1	TRBV6-5	TRBJ2-1	CASTPTGVFDEQFF
12	NA	TRBV30	TRBJ2-7	CAWSVSGYEQYF
14	TRBD1	TRBV9	TRBJ1-5	CASSEGQINQPQHF
15	TRBD1	TRBV7-9	TRBJ1-1	CASSATTQGAAEAFF
16	NA	TRBV27	TRBJ1-2	CASSSQLGGFNYGYTF
15	NA	TRBV6-5	TRBJ2-3	CASSSPLGEADTQYF
14	NA	TRBV5-1	TRBJ2-1	CASSLAGQFNEQFF
17	TRBD2	TRBV4-1	TRBJ2-5	CASSQAGSGRAGETQYF
13	NA	TRBV7-2	TRBJ2-5	CASSRTREETQYF
15	NA	TRBV7-9	TRBJ1-3	CASSRVREAGNTIYF
17	NA	TRBV4-3	TRBJ2-3	CASSPYHAGRSTDTQYF
15	NA	TRBV6-5	TRBJ1-1	CASSYSPDVNTEAFF
15	TRBD1	TRBV5-1	TRBJ2-1	CASSSGQGARNEQFF
16	TRBD1	TRBV7-8	TRBJ2-1	CASSLRSRGYSNEQFF
17	TRBD2	TRBV5-1	TRBJ2-3	CASSSTPQRDPTDTQYF
14	NA	TRBV4-1	TRBJ2-7	CASSDATGRGEQYF
14	NA	TRBV7-2	TRBJ1-5	CASSLAGSNQPQHF
19	NA	TRBV21-1	TRBJ2-7	CASSPIFWWLAASLYEQYF
14	TRBD1	TRBV28	TRBJ1-5	CASSFDRGHQPQHF
15	TRBD2	TRBV2	TRBJ2-1	CASQKGGTSGGEQFF
18	TRBD1	TRBV19	TRBJ1-5	CASSSPWGTGNSNQPQHF
15	TRBD2	TRBV19	TRBJ2-3	CASSIPGGLTDTQYF
18	TRBD1	TRBV7-2	TRBJ2-2	CASSLRQGFRLNTGELFF
15	TRBD1	TRBV5-1	TRBJ2-5	CASSFTGGRGETQYF
14	NA	TRBV7-9	TRBJ1-1	CASSLNSGDTEAFF
15	TRBD2	TRBV9	TRBJ2-1	CASSAGLAGADEQFF
15	NA	TRBV19	TRBJ2-1	CASSISKVEANEQFF
13	TRBD1	TRBV29-1	TRBJ1-1	CSVGGGQGTEAFF
15	NA	TRBV6-2/TRBV6-3	TRBJ2-1	CASSPGDRSYNEQFF
16	NA	TRBV27	TRBJ2-1	CASRQTGTHGHNEQFF
17	NA	TRBV12-1	TRBJ2-7	CASSFVESGRPPYEQYF
14	TRBD2	TRBV18	TRBJ2-1	CASSPGLAGGEQFF
12	NA	TRBV7-9	TRBJ1-1	CASSNMNTEAFF
14	NA	TRBV18	TRBJ2-7	CASSPLQGFEIGDF
14	NA	TRBV3-1/TRBV3-2	TRBJ1-2	CASSQVRGLPGYTF
16	TRBD2	TRBV18	TRBJ2-2	CASSPTSGTNTGELFF
14	TRBD1	TRBV18	TRBJ2-2	CASSLDRYGRELFF
16	TRBD1	TRBV9	TRBJ1-2	CASSGTGTGGVYGYTF
14	NA	TRBV7-9	TRBJ1-1	CASRSLATYTEAFF
13	TRBD2	TRBV27	TRBJ2-1	CASSLTTSGTQFF
14	TRBD2	TRBV2	TRBJ2-7	CASGIAGGIYEQYF